This T cell receptor (beta chain) is drawn from a study of T-cell reconstitution after alpha-beta-depleted transplantation in children. A TCRbeta library incorporating unique molecular identifiers was prepared. One entry per CDR3 protein results from TCRdb running MiXCR on the PCR reads. The table records 150,000 to 200,000 distinct CDR3 sequences, approximately 6.6% of them present only once. Only a few counts were recorded for this clonotype. Germline CDR1 MNHEY, CDR2 SVGEGT. V was clipped by 3 bases and J by 9 bases, with 12 bases between them. The CDR3 has 13 amino acids. The V call is TRBV6-2 or TRBV6-3, the J call TRBJ2-1, with a weak D call TRBD1 (5 bases). This specimen consisted of PBMCs from the stem cell graft donor, obtained from the stem cell graft. The source is a human donor who donated a stem cell graft to a child with Wiskott-Aldrich syndrome. CDR3 loop: CASSYTPQGEQFF. The CDR3 DNA reads TGTGCCAGCAGTTATACCCCCCAGGGTGAGCAGTTCTTC.